One sample yielded the 18 T cell receptor beta chains listed below, sequenced in a study of blood T cells in healthy people across ages. PCR was performed a second time for about 7 to 11 cycles using a sample-barcoded 5' primer and a J-beta primer mix. TCRdb used MiXCR to reprocess the 5' RACE reads, holding one entry per CDR3 protein. The sample includes fewer than 900,000 distinct CDR3 sequences, 40% to 45% of them seen just once. Input material: blood. All receptors derive from an older woman in good health.

The rearrangement uses TRBV27 and TRBJ1-1; no firm D call. The CDR3 has 11 residues. Germline CDR1 reads MNHEY; CDR2 reads SMNVEV (reference sequence). V was pared by 8 bases and J by 7 bases, with 11 bases between. The CDR3 nucleotides are TGTGCCAGCGCCACAGAGAATGAAGCTTTCTTT. This sequence encodes CASATENEAFF.

This sequence joins TRBV19 and TRBJ2-1; a weak D match, TRBD2 (6 bases). The closer fit of TRBJ2-7 to the DNA end suggests the J call may be wrong. This CDR3 has 14 amino acids. Germline V gene lookup returns CDR1 LNHDA and CDR2 SQIVND (reference sequence). CDR3 protein: CASSSWTGLNEQYF. CDR3 sequence (DNA): TGTGCCAGTAGTTCCTGGACGGGACTCAATGAGCAGTACTTC.

The V call is TRBV28, the J call TRBJ2-3; 9 bases are a match to TRBD2. The CDR3 totals 13 residues. CDR1 and CDR2 from the germline V gene are MDHEN and SYDVKM. Trimming cost V 11 bases and J 1 base; bases outside gene matches: 4. CDR3 DNA sequence: TGTGCCGGTTTAGCGGGAGGCACAGATACGCAGTATTTT. Translating gives CAGLAGGTDTQYF.

The chain links TRBV6-2 or TRBV6-3 to TRBJ2-7; TRBD2 matches 10 bases. V lost 5 bases to trimming and J lost 3 bases; unmatched junction nucleotides: 16. This CDR3 spans 18 amino acids. Germline CDR1 MNHEY, CDR2 SVGEGT. CDR3 protein: CASSHLFVAGTSVYEQYF. DNA for the CDR3: TGTGCCAGCAGTCACCTATTCGTCGCCGGGACTAGCGTCTACGAGCAGTACTTC.

The chain combines TRBV19 with TRBJ1-1, with D perhaps matching TRBD1 (5 bases). Trimming left V 6 bases short and J 11 bases short, with 16 bases between. Germline CDR1 LNHDA, CDR2 SQIVND (reference sequence). The CDR3 length is 12 residues. The DNA for the CDR3 is TGTGCCAGTAGCCTACCGGGACCGTCTGCTTTCTTT. Translated: CASSLPGPSAFF.

The genes are TRBV18 and TRBJ2-7; no firm D call. The CDR3 loop spans 13 amino acids. Trimming removed 2 bases at V and 1 base at J, with 6 bases between. Per germline, CDR1 KGHSH and CDR2 LQKENI. CDR3 loop: CASSPSLSYEQYF. CDR3 sequence (DNA): TGTGCCAGCTCACCAAGCCTATCCTACGAGCAGTACTTC.

This clonotype was observed a few times. The chain links TRBV20-1 to TRBJ2-6; D is ambiguous. Trimming took off 6 bases at V and 4 bases at J, with 10 bases between the two ends. The CDR3 is 13 amino acids. The germline V gene has CDR1 DFQATT and CDR2 SNEGSKA (reference sequence). CDR3 sequence (DNA): TGCAGTGCCGGAGAAGGAGGGGCCAACGTCCTGACTTTC. Protein product: CSAGEGGANVLTF.

DNA for the CDR3: TGTGCCAGCAGCCAGGACGGGGTATCAAACGAGCAGTACTTC. Its protein product is CASSQDGVSNEQYF. V is TRBV3-1 and J is TRBJ2-5, with D maybe TRBD2 (5 bases). The tail of the sequence fits TRBJ2-7 better, so the J call may be wrong. The CDR3 covers 14 residues. Germline assignment: CDR1 LGHDT and CDR2 YNNKEL (reference sequence).

This chain connects TRBV12-3 or TRBV12-4 to TRBJ2-1; TRBD1 matches 7 bases. The CDR3 length is 16 residues. V lost 3 bases, J lost 1 base, and 6 bases stayed unmatched. Here the CDR3 DNA reads TGTGCCAGCAGTTTTGGGGACAGAGAGTCCTACAATGAGCAGTTCTTC. This encodes CASSFGDRESYNEQFF.

The chain recombines TRBV13 with TRBJ2-1; 9 positions match TRBD2. This CDR3 comprises 15 residues. V lost 5 bases and J lost 9; bases outside the gene matches: 11. The V gene's germline CDR1 is PRHDT and CDR2 FYEKMQ (reference sequence). The CDR3, as DNA: TGTGCCAGCAGCGGACCGGGACTAGCAAAGAGTGAGCAGTTCTTC. Translation: CASSGPGLAKSEQFF.

The chain recombines TRBV27 with TRBJ1-2; 9 bases fit TRBD1. Germline V gene data show CDR1 as MNHEY and CDR2 as SMNVEV (reference sequence). The CDR3 totals 13 residues. V lost 7 bases and J lost 6; bases outside the gene matches: 6. The CDR3 region is CASTKGTGNGYTF. DNA for the CDR3: TGTGCCAGCACCAAAGGGACAGGGAATGGCTACACCTTC.

This chain connects TRBV4-3 to TRBJ2-1; the D is unclear. The length of the CDR3 is 13 residues. V shed 0 bases and J shed 8 bases, with 8 bases lying between them. The germline CDR1 and CDR2 sequences are LGHNA and YSLEER. CDR3 DNA sequence: TGCGCCAGCAGCCAAGAAGGGCGTCATGAGCAGTTCTTC. It translates to CASSQEGRHEQFF.

This clonotype came up many times. This chain joins TRBV29-1 and TRBJ2-3; 8 nucleotides align to TRBD2. J was trimmed by 6 bases and V by 4 bases; bases with no gene match: 12. CDR1 and CDR2 (germline): SQVTM, ANQGSEA. CDR3 size: 15 residues. CDR3 residues: CSVGVGGASGDTQYF. The CDR3 DNA reads TGCAGCGTTGGGGTCGGGGGGGCTTCAGGGGATACGCAGTATTTT.

J is TRBJ2-2 and V is TRBV25-1; TRBD2 agrees at 11 bases. V trimming: 8 bases; J trimming: 4 bases; junction bases outside the gene matches: 3. This CDR3 comprises 14 residues. Germline V gives CDR1 MGHDK, CDR2 SYGVNS. CDR3 coding DNA: TGTGCCAGCCTAGCGGGGGGCGGCACCGGGGAGCTGTTTTTT. It encodes CASLAGGGTGELFF. Looking up the rest from reference TRBV25-1 and TRBJ2-2 gives the full variable domain: EADIYQTPRYLVIGTGKKITLECSQTMGHDKMYWYQQDPGMELHLIHYSYGVNSTEKGDLSSESTVSRIRTEHFPLTLESARPSHTSQYLCASLAGGGTGELFFGEGSRLTVL.

The genes are TRBV7-3 and TRBJ2-2; 9 nucleotides agree with TRBD2. Germline values: CDR1 SGHTA, CDR2 FQGTGA. The CDR3 loop spans 13 amino acids. Trimming cost V 5 bases and J 8 bases; bases outside gene matches: 3. The CDR3 DNA reads TGTGCCAGCAGCGGGACTAGCTCGGGGGAGCTGTTTTTT. Translating gives CASSGTSSGELFF.

CDR3 sequence (DNA): TGTGCCAGCAGCTTTGTCCCGGGACAGGGGTCGAACACTGAAGCTTTCTTT. Encoded protein: CASSFVPGQGSNTEAFF. The genes are TRBV7-3 and TRBJ1-1, with 10 bases identical to TRBD1. Trimming at V came to 3 bases and at J to 1 base, leaving 8 bases not matched to a gene. This CDR3 spans 17 amino acids. Germline values: CDR1 SGHTA, CDR2 FQGTGA.

This clonotype has more than one count but fewer than ten. This sequence joins TRBV6-5 and TRBJ2-6; possibly TRBD1 or TRBD2 for D (6 bases each). Germline CDR1 reads MNHEY; CDR2 reads SVGAGI. CDR3 size: 16 residues. The ends were cut back, 5 bases at V and 0 bases at J, with 11 bases in the middle. The CDR3 coding sequence is TGTGCCAGCAGTCGGGGGCCACACTCTGGGGCCAACGTCCTGACTTTC. Residues: CASSRGPHSGANVLTF.

This clonotype was detected once. V and J are TRBV7-8 and TRBJ2-1; the match to TRBD1 covers 9 bases. The J call may be incorrect, as the DNA end agrees better with TRBJ2-7. Germline CDR1 is SGHVS and CDR2 is FQNEAQ. This CDR3 spans 14 amino acids. CDR3 in DNA: TGTGCCAGCAGCATCCGGGACAGGGTCAATGCGCAGTACTTC. Amino acid sequence: CASSIRDRVNAQYF.